A single sample is the source of the 8 T cell receptor beta chains below, sequenced in a study of esophageal squamous cell carcinoma under preoperative chemotherapy. Sample time point: after preoperative PTX-NDP chemotherapy. TCRdb used MiXCR to reprocess the PCR reads, holding one entry per CDR3 protein. The profile shows around 11,000 distinct CDR3 sequences, around 63% of them singletons. Collection of the sample occurred from a patient given preoperative chemotherapy. These TCRs come from a human donor with esophageal squamous cell carcinoma. The donor label of this sample is uncertain.

The chain carries TRBV24-1 and TRBJ2-5, with D tentatively TRBD2 (7 bases). The J call could be wrong; TRBJ2-1 is a better fit for the DNA end. Germline-derived CDR1 and CDR2 are KGHDR and SFDVKD. The CDR3 sequence is 16 residues long. The CDR3 sequence: CATSDPRGGAQETQFF. The CDR3 bases are TGTGCCACCAGTGATCCCCGAGGGGGGGCCCAAGAGACCCAGTTCTTC.

The V gene is TRBV7-2, the J gene TRBJ1-5; D is undetermined. The germline V and J ends were trimmed by 1 base and 6 bases, with 13 bases remaining between them. There are 15 residues in the CDR3. Germline CDR1 reads SGHTA; CDR2 reads FQGNSA. In DNA, the CDR3 is TGTGCCAGCAGCTTAGATGGCGGACCTATTCAGCCCCAGCATTTT. Its protein product is CASSLDGGPIQPQHF.

V gene TRBV6-1 combines with J gene TRBJ2-3, with TRBD2 as a possible D gene (5 bases). V lost 6 bases and J lost 1, with 8 bases in between. CDR1 MNHNS and CDR2 SASEGT come from the germline V gene. The CDR3 covers 13 residues. Written as DNA, the CDR3 is TGTGCCAGCAGCTGGACTGGCACAGATACGCAGTATTTT. This gives the protein CASSWTGTDTQYF.

This clonotype was seen a few times. The J gene is TRBJ2-1, the V gene TRBV6-1; 10 bases are shared with TRBD1. The CDR3 runs to 17 residues. The V gene's germline CDR1 is MNHNS and CDR2 SASEGT. The V and J ends lost 2 bases and 8 bases, in that order; junction bases with no gene match: 12. CDR3 coding DNA: TGTGCCAGCAGTGAAAGGGGTTGGGACAGGGGCGTGGATGAGCAGTTCTTC. This gives the protein CASSERGWDRGVDEQFF.

This clonotype showed up just once. The V call is TRBV6-1, the J call TRBJ2-1; D is uncertain. The DNA end is more similar to TRBJ2-7, so the J call may be wrong. The CDR3 has 13 residues. The germline V gene encodes CDR1 MNHNS and CDR2 SASEGT. The CDR3 is CASSENSGYEQYF. As DNA, the CDR3 is TGTGCCAGCAGTGAAAACTCTGGCTACGAGCAGTACTTC.

The rearrangement joins TRBV6-1 to TRBJ1-5, with a weak D call TRBD1 (6 bases). This CDR3 is built from 15 residues. V lost 4 bases, J lost 0 bases, and 10 bases lay in between. The germline gives CDR1 MNHNS, CDR2 SASEGT. The CDR3 sequence is CASSAGADSNQPQHF. In DNA form, the CDR3 reads TGTGCCAGCAGTGCAGGGGCCGATAGCAATCAGCCCCAGCATTTT.

The rearrangement joins TRBV4-1 to TRBJ2-2; the D is unclear. The CDR3 has 15 residues. CDR1 and CDR2 (germline): MGHRA, YSYEKL. V was pared by 1 base and J by 1 base, with 7 bases between. The CDR3: CASSQVVLNTGELFF. The CDR3 nucleotides read TGCGCCAGCAGCCAAGTGGTCCTGAACACCGGGGAGCTGTTTTTT.

A word on this clonotype: The junction differs from germline at one of its ends, possibly a read error. The CDR3 DNA follows: TGTGCCAGCAAGTCACGAGGTCGCCTCTCGGGGCTGGCGGCCAAAGATACGCAGTACTTT. Its protein is CASKSRGRLSGLAAKDTQYF. The rearrangement uses TRBV6-1 and TRBJ2-3; D may match TRBD1 or TRBD2 (5 bases each). Germline V gene lookup returns CDR1 MNHNS and CDR2 SASEGT. This CDR3 spans 20 amino acids.